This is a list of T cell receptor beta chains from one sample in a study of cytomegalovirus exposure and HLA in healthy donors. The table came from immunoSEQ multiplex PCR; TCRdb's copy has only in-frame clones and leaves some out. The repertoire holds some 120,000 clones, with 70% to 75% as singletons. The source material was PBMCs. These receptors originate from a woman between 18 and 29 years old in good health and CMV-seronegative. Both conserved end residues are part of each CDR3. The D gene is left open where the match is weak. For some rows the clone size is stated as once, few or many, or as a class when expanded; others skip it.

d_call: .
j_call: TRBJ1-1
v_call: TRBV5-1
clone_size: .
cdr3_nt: TGCGCCAGCAGCTTGGCCCCAGGCCCCCCGAACACTGAAGCTTTCTTT
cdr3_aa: CASSLAPGPPNTEAFF

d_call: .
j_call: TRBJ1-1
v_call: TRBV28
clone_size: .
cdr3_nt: TGTGCCAGCAGTTCCCATTCTAGTAACACTGAAGCTTTCTTT
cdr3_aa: CASSSHSSNTEAFF

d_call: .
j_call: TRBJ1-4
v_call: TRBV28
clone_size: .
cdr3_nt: TGTGCCAGCAGTTTCCAGGGGAGAACTAATGAAAAACTGTTTTTT
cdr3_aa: CASSFQGRTNEKLFF

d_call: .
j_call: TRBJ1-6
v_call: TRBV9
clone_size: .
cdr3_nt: TGTGCCAGCACGGAGGGACTGGATAATTCACCCCTCCACTTT
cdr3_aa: CASTEGLDNSPLHF

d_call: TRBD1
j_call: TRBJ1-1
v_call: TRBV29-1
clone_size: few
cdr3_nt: TGCAGCGTTGGACAGGGGAGGATGAGCACTGAAGCTTTCTTT
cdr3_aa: CSVGQGRMSTEAFF

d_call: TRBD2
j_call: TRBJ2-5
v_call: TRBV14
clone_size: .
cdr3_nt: TGTGCCAGCAGCCGGGACTACCAAAGCGCCCAGTACTTC
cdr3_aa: CASSRDYQSAQYF

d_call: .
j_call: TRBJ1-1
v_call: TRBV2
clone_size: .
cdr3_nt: TGTGCGGGGGGGGCCGGTCGGAACACTGAAGCTTTCTTT
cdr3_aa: CAGGAGRNTEAFF

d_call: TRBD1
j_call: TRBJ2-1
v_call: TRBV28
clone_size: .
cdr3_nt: TGTGCCAGCAGTCAACCCCCATCCGGGACAGGGGTCAATGAGCAGTTCTTC
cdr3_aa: CASSQPPSGTGVNEQFF

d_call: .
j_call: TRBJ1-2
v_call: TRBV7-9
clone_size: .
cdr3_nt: TGTGCCAGCAGCTTAGCACAGAACTATGGCTACACCTTC
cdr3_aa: CASSLAQNYGYTF

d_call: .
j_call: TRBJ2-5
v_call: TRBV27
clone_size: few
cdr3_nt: TGTGCCAGCAGTTCACTCGACAGAACTATCCAAGAGACCCAGTACTTC
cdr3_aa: CASSSLDRTIQETQYF

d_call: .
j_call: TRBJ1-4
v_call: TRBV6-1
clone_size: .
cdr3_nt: TGTGCCAGCAGTGAAGCTGGGGAGGGGGAACGGGGTTTT
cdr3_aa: CASSEAGEGERGF

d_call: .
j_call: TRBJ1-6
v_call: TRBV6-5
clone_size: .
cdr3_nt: TGTGCCAGCAGTGGCCGGGACACCAGAAATTCACCCCTCCACTTT
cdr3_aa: CASSGRDTRNSPLHF

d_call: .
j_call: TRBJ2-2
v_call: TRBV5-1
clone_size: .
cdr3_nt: TGCGCCAGCAGCCCCCCGGCCGCGGGAACCGGGGAGCTGTTTTTT
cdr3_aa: CASSPPAAGTGELFF

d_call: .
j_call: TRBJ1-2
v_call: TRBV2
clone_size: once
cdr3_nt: TGTGCCAGCAGTGGCCAGGGTCAACGGTATGGCTACACCTTC
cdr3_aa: CASSGQGQRYGYTF